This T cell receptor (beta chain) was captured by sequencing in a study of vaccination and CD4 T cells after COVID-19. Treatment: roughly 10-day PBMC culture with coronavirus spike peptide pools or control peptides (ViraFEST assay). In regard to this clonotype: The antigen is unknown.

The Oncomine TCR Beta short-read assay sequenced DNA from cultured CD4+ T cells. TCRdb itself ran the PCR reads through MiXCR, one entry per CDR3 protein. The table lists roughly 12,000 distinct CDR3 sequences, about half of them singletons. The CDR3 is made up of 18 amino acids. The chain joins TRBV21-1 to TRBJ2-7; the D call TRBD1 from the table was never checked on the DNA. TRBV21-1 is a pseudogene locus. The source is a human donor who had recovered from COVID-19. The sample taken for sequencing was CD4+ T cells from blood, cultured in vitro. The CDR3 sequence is CASSGESRGGKAPYEQYF. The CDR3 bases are TGTGCCAGCAGCGGGGAGAGTAGGGGGGGAAAAGCCCCCTACGAGCAGTACTTC.